The 3 T cell receptor beta chains below all came from one sample that was sequenced in a study of CD8 T cells in ankylosing spondylitis. TCRdb ran MiXCR on the 5' RACE reads and lists one entry per CDR3 protein. Seen here are 200,000 or so distinct CDR3 sequences, over 10% observed once, and the top ten hold 11%. Sequencing was carried out using blood, either unsorted or a sorted T cell fraction (not recorded which). Every receptor here comes from a female donor with ankylosing spondylitis or in good health (not recorded which).

Comment on this clonotype: This clone may be a read error of a much larger clone one base away. The V gene is TRBV3-1, the J gene TRBJ2-3; D is tentatively TRBD1 or TRBD2 (5 bases each). CDR1 and CDR2 (germline): LGHDT, YNNKEL (reference sequence). This CDR3 region has 16 residues. CDR3 nucleotide sequence: TGTGCCAGCAGTCAAGGGGTAGCGAGGTTCACAGATACGCAGTATTTT. Translated: CASSQGVARFTDTQYF.

The chain is built from TRBV20-1 and TRBJ2-7, with 11 nucleotides matching TRBD2. The CDR3 covers 15 residues. Germline V gene lookup returns CDR1 DFQATT and CDR2 SNEGSKA (reference sequence). The ends lost 3 bases at V and 1 base at J; junction bases unmatched: 5. The CDR3 loop reads CSARRLAGTSYEQYF. As DNA, the CDR3 is TGCAGTGCTAGGAGACTAGCGGGAACATCCTACGAGCAGTACTTC.

Only a few counts were recorded for this clonotype. This chain joins TRBV10-3 and TRBJ1-1, with D unclear. There are 13 residues in the CDR3. Per germline, CDR1 ENHRY and CDR2 SYGVKD. The germline V and J ends were trimmed by 10 bases and 3 bases, with 15 bases remaining between them. For the CDR3, the DNA is TGTGCCACGCAGGTGGACCCAGACACTGAAGCTTTCTTT. Residues: CATQVDPDTEAFF.